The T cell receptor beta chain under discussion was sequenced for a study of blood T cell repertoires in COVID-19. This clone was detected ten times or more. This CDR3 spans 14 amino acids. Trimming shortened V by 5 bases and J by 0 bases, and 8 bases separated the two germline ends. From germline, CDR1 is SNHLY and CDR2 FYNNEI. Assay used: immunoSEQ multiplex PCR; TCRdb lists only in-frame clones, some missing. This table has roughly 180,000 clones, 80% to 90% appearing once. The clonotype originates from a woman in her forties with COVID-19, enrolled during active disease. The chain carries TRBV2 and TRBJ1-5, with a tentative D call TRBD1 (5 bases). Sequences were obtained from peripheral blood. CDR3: CASSYDSSNQPQHF. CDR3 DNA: TGTGCCAGCAGTTATGACAGTAGCAATCAGCCCCAGCATTTT.